This T cell receptor beta chain was recovered during a study of blood T cells in healthy people across ages. Background on the study: Every two T cells gave about one barcoded beta molecule via template switching. Study conclusions and caveats: Correlation between TCR beta diversity and naive T cell percentage was strong.

Using a J-beta primer mix together with a sample-barcoded 5' primer, a second PCR was run for roughly 7 to 11 cycles. In TCRdb, the 5' RACE reads were re-called with MiXCR into one record per CDR3 protein. The repertoire includes some 690,000 distinct CDR3 sequences, roughly 20% of them detected once, and 22% sits in the top ten. This clonotype was picked up a small number of times. Its antigen remains unidentified. Germline values: CDR1 SGHTA, CDR2 FQGNSA. The CDR3 is made up of 14 amino acids. V was pared by 1 base and J by 0 bases, with 6 bases between. The sample was blood. The chain combines TRBV7-2 with TRBJ1-1; D is undetermined. This sequence originates from a man in his 70s in good health. The chain's CDR3 is CASSLGKLNTEAFF. CDR3 bases: TGTGCCAGCAGCTTAGGGAAATTGAACACTGAAGCTTTCTTT.